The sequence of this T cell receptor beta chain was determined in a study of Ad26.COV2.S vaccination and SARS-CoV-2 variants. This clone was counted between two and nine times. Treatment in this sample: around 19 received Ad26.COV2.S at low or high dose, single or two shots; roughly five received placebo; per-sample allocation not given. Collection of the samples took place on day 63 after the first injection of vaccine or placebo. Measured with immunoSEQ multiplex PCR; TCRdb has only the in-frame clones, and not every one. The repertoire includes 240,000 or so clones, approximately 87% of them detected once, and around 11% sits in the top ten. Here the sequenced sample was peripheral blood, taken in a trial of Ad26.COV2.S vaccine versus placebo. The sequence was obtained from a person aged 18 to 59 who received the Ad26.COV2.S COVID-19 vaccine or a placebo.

The CDR3 reads CASSGGTGVETQYF. CDR3 in DNA: TGTGCCAGCAGTGGCGGGACAGGGGTGGAGACCCAGTACTTC. The genes are TRBV2 and TRBJ2-5; 10 nucleotides align to TRBD1. This CDR3 has 14 amino acids. Looked up from germline, CDR1 is SNHLY and CDR2 is FYNNEI. J gave up 5 bases and V 4 bases, and 4 bases lay outside the gene matches. Filled out from reference TRBV2 and TRBJ2-5, the complete variable domain reads EPEVTQTPSHQVTQMGQEVILRCVPISNHLYFYWYRQILGQKVEFLVSFYNNEISEKSEIFDDQFSVERPDGSNFTLKIRSTKLEDSAMYFCASSGGTGVETQYFGPGTRLLVL.